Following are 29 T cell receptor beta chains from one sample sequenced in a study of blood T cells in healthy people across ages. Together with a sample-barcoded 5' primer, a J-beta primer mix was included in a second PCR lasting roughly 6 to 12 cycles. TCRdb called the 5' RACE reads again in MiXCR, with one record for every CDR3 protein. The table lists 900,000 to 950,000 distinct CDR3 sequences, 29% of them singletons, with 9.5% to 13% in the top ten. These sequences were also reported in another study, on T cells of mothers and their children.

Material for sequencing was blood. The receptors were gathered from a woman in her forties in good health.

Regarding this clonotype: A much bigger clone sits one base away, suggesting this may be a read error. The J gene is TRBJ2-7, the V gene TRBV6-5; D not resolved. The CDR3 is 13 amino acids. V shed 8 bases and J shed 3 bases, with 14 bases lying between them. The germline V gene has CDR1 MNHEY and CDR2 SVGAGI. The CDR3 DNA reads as TGTGCCAGCTGTCGAGACGGAAACTACGAGCAGTACTTC. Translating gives CASCRDGNYEQYF.

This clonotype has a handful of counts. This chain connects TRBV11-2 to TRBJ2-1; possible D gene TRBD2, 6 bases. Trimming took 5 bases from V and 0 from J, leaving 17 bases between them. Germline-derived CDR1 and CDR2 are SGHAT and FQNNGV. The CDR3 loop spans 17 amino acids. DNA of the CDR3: TGTGCCAGCAGCCCCTACTCGGCGGGGATCTCCTACAATGAGCAGTTCTTC. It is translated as CASSPYSAGISYNEQFF.

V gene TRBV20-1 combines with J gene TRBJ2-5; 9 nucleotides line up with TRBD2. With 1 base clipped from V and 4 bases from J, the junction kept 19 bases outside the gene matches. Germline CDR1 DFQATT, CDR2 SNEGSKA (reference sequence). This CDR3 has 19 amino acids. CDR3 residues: CSARVPVGAGGPRGETQYF. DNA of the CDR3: TGCAGTGCTAGAGTTCCTGTCGGGGCGGGGGGGCCGAGAGGAGAGACCCAGTACTTC.

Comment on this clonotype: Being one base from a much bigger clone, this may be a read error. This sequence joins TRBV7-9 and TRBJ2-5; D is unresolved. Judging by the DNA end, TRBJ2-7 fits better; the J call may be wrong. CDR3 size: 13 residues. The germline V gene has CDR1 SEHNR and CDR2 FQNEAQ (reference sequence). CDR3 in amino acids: CAGSLALLNEQYF. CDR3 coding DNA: TGTGCCGGCAGCTTAGCCCTTCTGAACGAGCAGTACTTC.

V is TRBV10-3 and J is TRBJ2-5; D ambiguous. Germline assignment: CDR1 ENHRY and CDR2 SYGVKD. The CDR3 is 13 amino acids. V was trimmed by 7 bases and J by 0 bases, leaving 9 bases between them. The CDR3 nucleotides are TGTGCCATCACCGACGGGTACCAAGAGACCCAGTACTTC. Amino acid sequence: CAITDGYQETQYF.

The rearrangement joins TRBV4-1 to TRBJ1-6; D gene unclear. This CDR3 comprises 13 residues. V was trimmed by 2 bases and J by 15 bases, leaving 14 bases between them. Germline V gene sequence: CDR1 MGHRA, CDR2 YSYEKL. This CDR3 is CASSQWVGLHLHF. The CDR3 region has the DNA TGCGCCAGCAGCCAATGGGTCGGACTTCACCTCCACTTT.

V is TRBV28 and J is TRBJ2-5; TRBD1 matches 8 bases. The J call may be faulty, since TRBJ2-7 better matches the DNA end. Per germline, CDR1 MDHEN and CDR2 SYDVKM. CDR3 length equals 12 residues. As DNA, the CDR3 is TGTGCCAGCCCTCCCGACAGGGGCGAGCAGTACTTC. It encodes CASPPDRGEQYF.

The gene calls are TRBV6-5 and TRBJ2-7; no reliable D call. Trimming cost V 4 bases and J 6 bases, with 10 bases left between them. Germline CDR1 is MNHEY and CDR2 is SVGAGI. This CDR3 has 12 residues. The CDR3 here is CASSSPLAEQYF. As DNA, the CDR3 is TGTGCCAGCAGTTCTCCCTTGGCCGAGCAGTACTTC.

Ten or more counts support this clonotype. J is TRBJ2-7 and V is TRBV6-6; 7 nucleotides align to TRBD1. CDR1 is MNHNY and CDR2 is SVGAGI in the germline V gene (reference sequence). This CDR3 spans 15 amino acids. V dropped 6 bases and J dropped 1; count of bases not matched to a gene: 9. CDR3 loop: CASRTTGAPSYEQYF. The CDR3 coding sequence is TGTGCCAGCAGAACAACAGGGGCCCCTTCCTACGAGCAGTACTTC.

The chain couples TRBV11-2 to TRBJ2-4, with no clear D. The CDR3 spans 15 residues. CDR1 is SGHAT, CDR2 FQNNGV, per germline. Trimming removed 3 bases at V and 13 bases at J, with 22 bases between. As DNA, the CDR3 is TGTGCCAGCAGCTTTATTTTGGCGAAGGCAGATGAGCAGTACTTC. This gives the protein CASSFILAKADEQYF. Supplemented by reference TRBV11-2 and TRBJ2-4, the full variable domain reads EAGVAQSPRYKIIEKRQSVAFWCNPISGHATLYWYQQILGQGPKLLIQFQNNGVVDDSQLPKDRFSAERLKGVDSTLKIQPAKLEDSAVYLCASSFILAKADEQYFGAGTRLSVL.

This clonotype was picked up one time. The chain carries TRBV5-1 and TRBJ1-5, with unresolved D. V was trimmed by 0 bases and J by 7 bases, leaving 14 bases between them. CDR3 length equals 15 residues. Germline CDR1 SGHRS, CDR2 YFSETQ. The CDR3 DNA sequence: TGCGCCAGCAGCTTGGCCGAAGGGCCGGGGCAGCCCCAGCATTTT. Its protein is CASSLAEGPGQPQHF. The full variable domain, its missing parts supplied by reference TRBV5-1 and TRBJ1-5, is KAGVTQTPRYLIKTRGQQVTLSCSPISGHRSVSWYQQTPGQGLQFLFEYFSETQRNKGNFPGRFSGRQFSNSRSEMNVSTLELGDSALYLCASSLAEGPGQPQHFGDGTRLSIL.

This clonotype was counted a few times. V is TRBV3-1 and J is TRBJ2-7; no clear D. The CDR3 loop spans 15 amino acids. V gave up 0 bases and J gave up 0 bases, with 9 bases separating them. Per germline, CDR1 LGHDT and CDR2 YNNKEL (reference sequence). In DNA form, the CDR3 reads TGTGCCAGCAGCCAAGAGGGTACGAGCTCCTACGAGCAGTACTTC. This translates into CASSQEGTSSYEQYF.

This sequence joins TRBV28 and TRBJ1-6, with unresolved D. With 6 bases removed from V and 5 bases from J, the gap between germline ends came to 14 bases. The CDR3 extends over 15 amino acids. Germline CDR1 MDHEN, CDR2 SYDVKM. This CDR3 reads CASSTAAVNNSPLHF. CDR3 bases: TGTGCCAGCAGCACGGCGGCAGTAAATAATTCACCCCTCCACTTT. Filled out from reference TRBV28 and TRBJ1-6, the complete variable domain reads DVKVTQSSRYLVKRTGEKVFLECVQDMDHENMFWYRQDPGLGLRLIYFSYDVKMKEKGDIPEGYSVSREKKERFSLILESASTNQTSMYLCASSTAAVNNSPLHFGNGTRLTVT.

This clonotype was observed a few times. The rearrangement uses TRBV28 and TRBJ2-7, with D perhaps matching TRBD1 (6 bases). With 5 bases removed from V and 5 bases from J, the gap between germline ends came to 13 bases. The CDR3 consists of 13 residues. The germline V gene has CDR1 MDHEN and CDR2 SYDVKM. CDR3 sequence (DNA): TGTGCCAGCAGTATACGACAGGCCCACGAGCAGTACTTC. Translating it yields CASSIRQAHEQYF.

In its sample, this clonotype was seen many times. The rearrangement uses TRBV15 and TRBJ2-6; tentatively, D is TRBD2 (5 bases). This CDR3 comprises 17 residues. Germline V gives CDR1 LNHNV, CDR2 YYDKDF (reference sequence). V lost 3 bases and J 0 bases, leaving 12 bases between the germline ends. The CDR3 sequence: CATSSGLNPSGANVLTF. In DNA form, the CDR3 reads TGTGCCACCAGCAGCGGACTGAATCCCTCTGGGGCCAACGTCCTGACTTTC.

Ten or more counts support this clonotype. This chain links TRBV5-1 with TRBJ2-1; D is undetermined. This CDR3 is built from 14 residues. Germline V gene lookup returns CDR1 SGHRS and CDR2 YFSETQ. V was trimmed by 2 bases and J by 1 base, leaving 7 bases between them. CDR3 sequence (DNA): TGCGCCAGCAGCTTAAGGGCTTCCTACAATGAGCAGTTCTTC. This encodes CASSLRASYNEQFF.

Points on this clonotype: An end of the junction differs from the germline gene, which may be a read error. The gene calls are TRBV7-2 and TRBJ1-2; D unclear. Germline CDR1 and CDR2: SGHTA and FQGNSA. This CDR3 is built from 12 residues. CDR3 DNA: TGTGCCAGCGGCTTAGTGGGCTATGGCTACACCTTC. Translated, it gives CASGLVGYGYTF.

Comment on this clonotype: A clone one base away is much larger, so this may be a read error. CDR3 sequence: CATSRDLYEQFF. As DNA, the CDR3 is TGTGCCACCAGCAGAGATCTCTACGAGCAGTTCTTC. The V call is TRBV15, the J call TRBJ2-1; D not resolved. CDR1 is LNHNV, CDR2 YYDKDF, per germline (reference sequence). The ends were cut back, 0 bases at V and 10 bases at J, with 7 bases in the middle. The CDR3 consists of 12 residues.

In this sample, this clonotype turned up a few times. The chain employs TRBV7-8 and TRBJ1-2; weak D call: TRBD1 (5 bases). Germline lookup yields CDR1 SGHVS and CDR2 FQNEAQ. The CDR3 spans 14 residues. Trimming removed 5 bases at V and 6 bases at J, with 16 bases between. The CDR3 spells CASSNPWQGNGYTF. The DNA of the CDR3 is TGTGCCAGCAGCAACCCATGGCAGGGAAATGGCTACACCTTC.

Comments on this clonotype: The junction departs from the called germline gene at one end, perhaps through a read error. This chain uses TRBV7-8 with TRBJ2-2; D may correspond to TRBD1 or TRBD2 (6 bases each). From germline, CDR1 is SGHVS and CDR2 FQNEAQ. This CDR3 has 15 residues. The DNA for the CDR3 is TGTGCCAGCAGCTTCGGGGGCCTGAACACCGGGGAGCGGTTTTTT. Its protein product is CASSFGGLNTGERFF.

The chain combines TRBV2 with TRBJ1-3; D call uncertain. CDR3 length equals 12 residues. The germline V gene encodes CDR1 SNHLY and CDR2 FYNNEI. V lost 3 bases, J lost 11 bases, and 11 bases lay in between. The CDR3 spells CASSDPGTPIYF. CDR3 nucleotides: TGTGCCAGCAGTGACCCCGGAACTCCCATATATTTT.

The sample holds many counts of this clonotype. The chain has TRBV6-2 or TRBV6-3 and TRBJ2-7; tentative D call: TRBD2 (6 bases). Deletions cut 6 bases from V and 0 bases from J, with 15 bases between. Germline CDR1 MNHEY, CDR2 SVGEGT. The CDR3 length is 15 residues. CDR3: CASRADTGDSYEQYF. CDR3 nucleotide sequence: TGTGCCAGCAGGGCCGATACGGGGGACTCCTACGAGCAGTACTTC.

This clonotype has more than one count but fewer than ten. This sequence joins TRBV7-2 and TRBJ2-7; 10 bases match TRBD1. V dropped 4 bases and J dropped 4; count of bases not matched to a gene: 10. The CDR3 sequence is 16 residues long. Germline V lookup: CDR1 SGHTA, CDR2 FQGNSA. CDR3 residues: CASSSQMTGGGYEQYF. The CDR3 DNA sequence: TGTGCCAGCAGCTCTCAGATGACAGGGGGCGGGTACGAGCAGTACTTC.

CDR3 amino acids: CASRIYTGLGETQYF. Here the CDR3 DNA reads TGTGCCAGCCGCATTTATACGGGGCTAGGGGAGACCCAGTACTTC. The chain joins TRBV28 to TRBJ2-5; D tentatively reads TRBD1 or TRBD2 (5 bases each). The CDR3 is made up of 15 amino acids. Trimming cost V 8 bases and J 5 bases, with 21 bases left between them. The V gene's germline CDR1 is MDHEN and CDR2 SYDVKM.

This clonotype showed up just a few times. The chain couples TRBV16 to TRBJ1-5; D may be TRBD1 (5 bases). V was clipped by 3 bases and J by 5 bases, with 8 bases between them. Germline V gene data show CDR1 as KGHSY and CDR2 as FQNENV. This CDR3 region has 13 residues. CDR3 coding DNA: TGTGCCAGCAGCCAGGGACGGTATCAGCCCCAGCATTTT. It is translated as CASSQGRYQPQHF.

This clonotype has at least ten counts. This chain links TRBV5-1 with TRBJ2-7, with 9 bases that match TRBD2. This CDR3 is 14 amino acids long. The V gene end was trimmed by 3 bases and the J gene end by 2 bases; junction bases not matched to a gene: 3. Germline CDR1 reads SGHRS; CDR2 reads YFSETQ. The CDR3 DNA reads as TGCGCCAGCAGCTACGCTAGCGGGGCCTACGAGCAGTACTTC. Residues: CASSYASGAYEQYF.

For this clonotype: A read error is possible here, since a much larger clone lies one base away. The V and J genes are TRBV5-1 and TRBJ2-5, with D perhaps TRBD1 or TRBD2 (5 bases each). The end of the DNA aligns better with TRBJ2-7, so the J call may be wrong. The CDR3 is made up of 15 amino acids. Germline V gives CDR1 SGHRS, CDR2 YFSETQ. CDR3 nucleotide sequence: TGCGCCAGCAGCTTGGTATATCGGGGCTCCTGCGAGCAGTACTTC. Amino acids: CASSLVYRGSCEQYF.

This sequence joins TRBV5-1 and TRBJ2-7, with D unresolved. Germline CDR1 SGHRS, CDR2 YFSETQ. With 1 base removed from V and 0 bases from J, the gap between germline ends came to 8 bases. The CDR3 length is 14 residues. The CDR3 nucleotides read TGCGCCAGCAGCTTGCATGTGGGCTCCTACGAGCAGTACTTC. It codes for CASSLHVGSYEQYF. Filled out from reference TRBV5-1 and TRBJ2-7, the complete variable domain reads KAGVTQTPRYLIKTRGQQVTLSCSPISGHRSVSWYQQTPGQGLQFLFEYFSETQRNKGNFPGRFSGRQFSNSRSEMNVSTLELGDSALYLCASSLHVGSYEQYFGPGTRLTVT.

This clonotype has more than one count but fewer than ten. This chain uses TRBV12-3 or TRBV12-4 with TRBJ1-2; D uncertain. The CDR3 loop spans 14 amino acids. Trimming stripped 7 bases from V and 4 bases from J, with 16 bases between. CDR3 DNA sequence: TGTGCCAGCACCCCATCGGAGCAGCCCTATGGCTACACCTTC. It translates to CASTPSEQPYGYTF.